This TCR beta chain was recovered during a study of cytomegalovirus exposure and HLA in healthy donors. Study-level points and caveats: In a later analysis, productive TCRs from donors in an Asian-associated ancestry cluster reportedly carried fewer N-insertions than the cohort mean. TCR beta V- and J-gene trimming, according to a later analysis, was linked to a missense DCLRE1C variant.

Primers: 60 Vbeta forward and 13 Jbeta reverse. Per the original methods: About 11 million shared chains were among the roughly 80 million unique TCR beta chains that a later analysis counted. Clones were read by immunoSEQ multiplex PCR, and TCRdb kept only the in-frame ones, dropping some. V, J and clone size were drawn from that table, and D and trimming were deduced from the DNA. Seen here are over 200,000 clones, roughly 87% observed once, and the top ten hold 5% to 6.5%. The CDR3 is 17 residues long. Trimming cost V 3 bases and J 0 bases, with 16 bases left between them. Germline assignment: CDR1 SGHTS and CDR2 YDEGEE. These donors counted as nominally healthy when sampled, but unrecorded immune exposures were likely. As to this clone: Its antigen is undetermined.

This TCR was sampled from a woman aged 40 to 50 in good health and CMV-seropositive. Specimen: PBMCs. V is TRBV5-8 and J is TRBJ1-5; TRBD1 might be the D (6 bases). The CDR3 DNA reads TGTGCCAGCAGCTCTACCTGGGGGCAATATAGCAATCAGCCCCAGCATTTT. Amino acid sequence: CASSSTWGQYSNQPQHF.